The 29 T cell receptor beta chains given below trace back to one sample, sequenced in a study of T cell responses to AZD1222 COVID-19 vaccine. The data were produced by immunoSEQ multiplex PCR, yet TCRdb's version contains in-frame clones alone and is incomplete. The top ten clones hold 4.5% to 6% of a sample with 150,000 or so clones, approximately 87% of them seen once. The source material was peripheral blood, sampled on day 0 of MenACWY control vaccination. Source of these receptors: an adult in good health.

The chain carries TRBV19 and TRBJ1-6; the match to TRBD1 covers 7 bases. In germline, CDR1 is LNHDA, CDR2 SQIVND (reference sequence). This CDR3 has 18 amino acids. V dropped 3 bases and J dropped 0; count of bases not matched to a gene: 8. CDR3: CASSILPRGSSYNSPLHF. The CDR3 bases are TGTGCCAGTAGTATCTTGCCCAGGGGGAGCTCCTATAATTCACCCCTCCACTTT.

The J gene is TRBJ2-2, the V gene TRBV19; D not resolved. CDR1 and CDR2 from the germline V gene are LNHDA and SQIVND (reference sequence). V was clipped by 7 bases and J by 3 bases, with 12 bases between them. CDR3 size: 14 residues. CDR3 region: CASNMYVDTGELFF. The CDR3, as DNA: TGTGCCAGTAATATGTATGTAGACACCGGGGAGCTGTTTTTT.

The genes are TRBV28 and TRBJ1-2; D is possibly TRBD1 (6 bases). Trimming took 3 bases from V and 2 from J, leaving 10 bases between them. The CDR3 has 14 amino acids. Germline CDR1 is MDHEN and CDR2 is SYDVKM. The CDR3 bases are TGTGCCAGCAGTTTGGGGGCAGGGAACTATGGCTACACCTTC. Amino acids: CASSLGAGNYGYTF.

This chain joins TRBV4-3 and TRBJ2-1; D gene unclear. This CDR3 contains 15 residues. Germline CDR1 and CDR2: LGHNA and YSLEER. The V and J ends lost 0 bases and 3 bases respectively, with 9 bases between them. CDR3 coding DNA: TGCGCCAGCAGCCAAGATCTCCCCAGCTACAATGAGCAGTTCTTC. Translation gives CASSQDLPSYNEQFF.

This clone has a single count. This chain connects TRBV27 to TRBJ1-2; no firm D call. The germline V and J ends were trimmed by 3 bases and 1 base, with 6 bases remaining between them. The CDR3 covers 13 residues. Germline V gene data show CDR1 as MNHEY and CDR2 as SMNVEV (reference sequence). The CDR3 loop reads CASSLGINYGYTF. CDR3 DNA sequence: TGTGCCAGCAGTTTGGGGATTAACTATGGCTACACCTTC.

This chain connects TRBV5-1 to TRBJ1-6; D is perhaps TRBD1 (6 bases). Per germline, CDR1 SGHRS and CDR2 YFSETQ. The CDR3 length is 16 residues. Between the trimmed V and J ends, which lost 1 base and 10 bases, there was a span of 18 bases. The CDR3 region is CASSLTLGGLGSPLHF. CDR3 bases: TGCGCCAGCAGCTTGACGCTTGGGGGGCTAGGGTCACCCCTCCACTTT.

This chain joins TRBV3-1 (or the pseudogene TRBV3-2) and TRBJ1-6; no reliable D call. The V end lost 4 bases, the J end lost 7 bases, and 11 bases lay between the germline ends. The CDR3 consists of 14 residues. Germline CDR1 reads LGHDT; CDR2 reads YNNKEL (reference sequence). CDR3 sequence (DNA): TGTGCCAGCAGCCCACGAGTAGCGAATTCACCCCTCCACTTT. Amino acid sequence: CASSPRVANSPLHF.

V usage is TRBV14 and J usage is TRBJ2-7, with D unresolved. The CDR3 is 13 amino acids. Germline V gives CDR1 SGHDN, CDR2 FVKESK. Trimming cost V 3 bases and J 2 bases, with 8 bases left between them. In DNA, the CDR3 is TGTGCCAGCAGCCAGACGGTAACCTACGAGCAGTACTTC. Its protein product is CASSQTVTYEQYF. The full variable domain, with the rest looked up from reference TRBV14 and TRBJ2-7, is EAGVTQFPSHSVIEKGQTVTLRCDPISGHDNLYWYRRVMGKEIKFLLHFVKESKQDESGMPNNRFLAERTGGTYSTLKVQPAELEDSGVYFCASSQTVTYEQYFGPGTRLTVT.

The gene calls are TRBV24-1 and TRBJ1-2; weak D call: TRBD1 (5 bases). There are 14 residues in the CDR3. The V gene lost 2 bases and the J gene lost 3 bases, with 9 bases spanning the gap. Looked up from germline, CDR1 is KGHDR and CDR2 is SFDVKD. The chain's CDR3 is CATSDWGRDYGYTF. CDR3 DNA: TGTGCCACCAGTGATTGGGGCAGGGACTATGGCTACACCTTC.

The rearrangement joins TRBV12-3 or TRBV12-4 to TRBJ1-1; no reliable D call. Trimming removed 9 bases at V and 0 bases at J, with 8 bases between. The length of the CDR3 is 12 residues. The CDR3 reads CASCRLNTEAFF. The CDR3 nucleotides read TGTGCCAGTTGTCGGTTGAACACTGAAGCTTTCTTT.

The rearrangement uses TRBV28 and TRBJ2-5; tentatively, D is TRBD1 or TRBD2 (6 bases each). Germline V gives CDR1 MDHEN, CDR2 SYDVKM. The CDR3 runs to 14 residues. Trimming took off 2 bases at V and 7 bases at J, with 14 bases between the two ends. CDR3 nucleotide sequence: TGTGCCAGCAGTTTACGAGGGGGAGCGGGGACCCAGTACTTC. Amino acid sequence: CASSLRGGAGTQYF.

V gene TRBV6-2 or TRBV6-3 combines with J gene TRBJ2-7; 12 nucleotides align to TRBD2. Germline CDR1 is MNHEY and CDR2 is SVGEGT. The CDR3 is 15 amino acids. Trimming took 5 bases from V and 5 from J; bases not matched to a gene: 7. CDR3: CASSVLLAGGNEQYF. For the CDR3, the DNA is TGTGCCAGCAGTGTGCTCCTAGCGGGAGGGAACGAGCAGTACTTC.

The genes are TRBV24-1 and TRBJ1-1, with a weak D call TRBD1 (5 bases). CDR3 length: 13 amino acids. V dropped 3 bases and J dropped 3 bases, with 7 bases sitting between them. Germline-derived CDR1 and CDR2 are KGHDR and SFDVKD. The CDR3 nucleotides are TGTGCCACCAGTGATACGGGGGACACTGAAGCTTTCTTT. As protein: CATSDTGDTEAFF.

The CDR3 region is CASSLGRVDTGELFF. CDR3 coding DNA: TGTGCCAGCAGCCTGGGGAGGGTCGACACCGGGGAGCTGTTTTTT. The chain links TRBV7-2 to TRBJ2-2, with TRBD2 matching 7 bases. The length of the CDR3 is 15 residues. Germline-derived CDR1 and CDR2 are SGHTA and FQGNSA. J was trimmed by 3 bases and V by 5 bases; bases with no gene match: 6.

This chain connects TRBV4-2 to TRBJ2-2, with 7 bases matching TRBD1. Losses at the gene ends were 4 bases for V and 0 bases for J; bases not matched to a gene: 2. CDR1 LGHNA and CDR2 YNFKEQ come from the germline V gene. This CDR3 spans 15 amino acids. The CDR3 here is CASSRQGANTGELFF. The CDR3 bases are TGTGCCAGCAGCCGTCAGGGGGCGAACACCGGGGAGCTGTTTTTT.

This clone was counted between two and nine times. The V call is TRBV3-1 (or the pseudogene TRBV3-2), the J call TRBJ2-2; D gene ambiguous. Germline V lookup: CDR1 LGHDT, CDR2 YNNKEL (reference sequence). Trimming removed 0 bases from V and 9 bases from J, with 11 bases in between. This CDR3 region has 14 residues. The CDR3 nucleotides read TGTGCCAGCAGCCAAGAAGTAGGGTCCAGGGAGCTGTTTTTT. Residues: CASSQEVGSRELFF.

The chain is built from TRBV18 and TRBJ1-1; perhaps TRBD1 as D (5 bases). This CDR3 region has 15 residues. V lost 3 bases, J lost 2 bases, and 13 bases lay in between. Germline V CDR1 and CDR2: KGHSH, LQKENI. CDR3 region: CASSPNGRVNTEAFF. The CDR3 coding sequence is TGTGCCAGCTCACCTAACGGCAGGGTAAACACTGAAGCTTTCTTT.

The V and J genes are TRBV3-1 (or the pseudogene TRBV3-2) and TRBJ2-5; possibly TRBD2 for D (5 bases). The ends were cut back, 4 bases at V and 0 bases at J, with 15 bases in the middle. The CDR3 is 16 amino acids. CDR1 and CDR2 from the germline V gene are LGHDT and YNNKEL (reference sequence). The CDR3: CASSPRTGPYQETQYF. DNA of the CDR3: TGTGCCAGCAGCCCCCGGACTGGCCCGTACCAAGAGACCCAGTACTTC.

The chain joins TRBV5-1 to TRBJ1-1, with 7 bases lining up with TRBD1. V trimming: 4 bases; J trimming: 0 bases; junction bases outside the gene matches: 6. This CDR3 has 15 residues. Germline values: CDR1 SGHRS, CDR2 YFSETQ. The CDR3 sequence: CASSSRQGLNTEAFF. The CDR3 region has the DNA TGCGCCAGCAGCAGCCGACAGGGCTTGAACACTGAAGCTTTCTTT.

CDR3 amino acids: CASSQAGPYEQYF. CDR3 bases: TGTGCCAGCAGCCAAGCGGGCCCCTACGAGCAGTACTTC. This rearrangement joins TRBV7-8 to TRBJ2-7; D possibly corresponds to TRBD2 (6 bases). The CDR3 is 13 amino acids. Germline CDR1 is SGHVS and CDR2 is FQNEAQ. V gave up 5 bases and J gave up 2 bases, with 10 bases separating them. Supplemented by reference TRBV7-8 and TRBJ2-7, the full variable domain reads GAGVSQSPRYKVAKRGQDVALRCDPISGHVSLFWYQQALGQGPEFLTYFQNEAQLDKSGLPSDRFFAERPEGSVSTLKIQRTQQEDSAVYLCASSQAGPYEQYFGPGTRLTVT.

This chain joins TRBV24-1 and TRBJ1-2; D may be TRBD1 (5 bases). V was pared by 4 bases and J by 4 bases, with 9 bases between. CDR3 length: 13 residues. Germline V gene lookup returns CDR1 KGHDR and CDR2 SFDVKD. The CDR3 is CATSEWDGYGYTF. CDR3 bases: TGTGCCACCAGTGAATGGGACGGCTATGGCTACACCTTC.

The V gene is TRBV7-8, the J gene TRBJ2-1, with 13 nucleotides matching TRBD2. Germline V gene data show CDR1 as SGHVS and CDR2 as FQNEAQ. The CDR3 runs to 16 residues. The J segment lost 6 bases and the V segment lost 4 bases, leaving 6 bases of the junction unmatched. The CDR3 loop reads CASSYSRLAGGNEQFF. The CDR3 nucleotides read TGTGCCAGCAGCTATTCAAGACTAGCGGGGGGCAATGAGCAGTTCTTC.

The CDR3 coding sequence is TGTGCCACCTCAGGGGCAGGCTCTGGAAACACCATATATTTT. Translation gives CATSGAGSGNTIYF. This sequence joins TRBV28 and TRBJ1-3; the D gene is possibly TRBD1 (6 bases). CDR3 length equals 14 residues. Germline-derived CDR1 and CDR2 are MDHEN and SYDVKM. The V gene lost 10 bases and the J gene lost 0 bases, with 13 bases spanning the gap.

The chain employs TRBV7-2 and TRBJ2-7, with TRBD2 matching over 8 bases. The CDR3 consists of 13 residues. Looked up from germline, CDR1 is SGHTA and CDR2 is FQGNSA. V shed 4 bases, J shed 3 bases, and the junction held 2 bases outside the gene matches. CDR3 amino acids: CASSSGLGYEQYF. CDR3 DNA: TGTGCCAGCAGCTCGGGACTAGGCTACGAGCAGTACTTC.

The genes are TRBV7-9 and TRBJ2-3; 9 bases match TRBD2. Trimming took 4 bases from V and 0 from J; bases not matched to a gene: 2. Germline V lookup: CDR1 SEHNR, CDR2 FQNEAQ (reference sequence). The CDR3 has 15 amino acids. The CDR3 sequence is CASSSSGISTDTQYF. DNA for the CDR3: TGTGCCAGCAGCTCTAGCGGGATTAGCACAGATACGCAGTATTTT.

The rearrangement uses TRBV19 and TRBJ2-5, with no clear D. Germline-derived CDR1 and CDR2 are LNHDA and SQIVND (reference sequence). The CDR3 has 14 amino acids. The ends were cut back, 5 bases at V and 1 base at J, with 11 bases in the middle. CDR3 in DNA: TGTGCCAGTAGTCCGACATACTCCCAAGAGACCCAGTACTTC. As protein: CASSPTYSQETQYF.

V and J are TRBV29-1 and TRBJ1-2; the match to TRBD1 covers 9 bases. V dropped 3 bases and J dropped 5; count of bases not matched to a gene: 16. This CDR3 is built from 17 residues. Germline CDR1 is SQVTM and CDR2 is ANQGSEA. In DNA form, the CDR3 reads TGCAGCGTTGAGTATTGGGGACAGGGAGTCTTTCAATATGGCTACACCTTC. Amino acid sequence: CSVEYWGQGVFQYGYTF.

The chain links TRBV7-9 to TRBJ1-2; D is ambiguous. Trimming cost V 1 base and J 4 bases, with 4 bases left between them. The CDR3 totals 12 residues. Germline CDR1 and CDR2: SEHNR and FQNEAQ (reference sequence). The CDR3 coding sequence is TGTGCCAGCAGCTTAGATGGCTATGGCTACACCTTC. Protein product: CASSLDGYGYTF.

This clone was detected once. This chain uses TRBV28 with TRBJ1-1, with D possibly matching TRBD1 (5 bases). Looked up from germline, CDR1 is MDHEN and CDR2 is SYDVKM. The CDR3 has 11 residues. V shed 5 bases and J shed 10 bases, with 11 bases lying between them. The DNA for the CDR3 is TGTGCCAGCAGTCCCAGGGTAGCAGCTTTCTTT. It codes for CASSPRVAAFF. Filled out from reference TRBV28 and TRBJ1-1, the complete variable domain reads DVKVTQSSRYLVKRTGEKVFLECVQDMDHENMFWYRQDPGLGLRLIYFSYDVKMKEKGDIPEGYSVSREKKERFSLILESASTNQTSMYLCASSPRVAAFFGQGTRLTVV.